Presented here are 18 T cell receptor beta chains from one specimen sequenced in a study of T-cell reconstitution after alpha-beta-depleted transplantation in children. Using unique molecular identifiers, the investigators prepared the TCRbeta library. TCRdb ran MiXCR on the PCR reads and lists one entry per CDR3 protein. This sample yields 580,000 or so distinct CDR3 sequences, of which roughly 23% are seen a single time; 11% to 15% belongs to the top ten. Specimen: PBMCs, mostly from graft donor cells, collected 360 days after TCRalphabeta/CD19-depleted stem cell transplant. Receptors were obtained from a boy under three years old who had a stem cell transplant for acute myeloid leukemia, so the T cells may come from the graft donor.

This chain links TRBV7-9 with TRBJ1-5; 7 bases are shared with TRBD1. CDR1 and CDR2 (germline): SEHNR, FQNEAQ (reference sequence). The CDR3 is 14 residues long. V lost 5 bases and J lost 3; bases outside the gene matches: 4. The CDR3 spells CASSAGQYNQPQHF. CDR3 DNA: TGTGCCAGCAGCGCGGGACAGTACAATCAGCCCCAGCATTTT.

This clonotype occurred a few times. V is TRBV6-4 and J is TRBJ2-1; D is perhaps TRBD2 (5 bases). Looked up from germline, CDR1 is MRHNA and CDR2 is SNTAGT. The CDR3 is 15 residues long. V was trimmed by 1 base and J by 5 bases, leaving 12 bases between them. This chain's CDR3 is CASSDFPGENNEQFF. The CDR3 DNA is TGTGCCAGCAGTGACTTTCCTGGGGAGAACAATGAGCAGTTCTTC.

At least ten counts were recorded for this clonotype. The chain joins TRBV3-1 to TRBJ2-2; D gene ambiguous. CDR1 LGHDT and CDR2 YNNKEL come from the germline V gene (reference sequence). Trimming shortened V by 2 bases and J by 5 bases, and 12 bases separated the two germline ends. The length of the CDR3 is 15 residues. The CDR3 bases are TGTGCCAGCAGCCAAAACCTGGACCTAACCGGGGAGCTGTTTTTT. Translated, it gives CASSQNLDLTGELFF. The variable domain in full, with the rest retrieved from reference TRBV3-1 and TRBJ2-2, is DTAVSQTPKYLVTQMGNDKSIKCEQNLGHDTMYWYKQDSKKFLKIMFSYNNKELIINETVPNRFSPKSPDKAHLNLHINSLELGDSAVYFCASSQNLDLTGELFFGEGSRLTVL.

With respect to this clonotype: A much larger clonotype is one base distant, so this may be a read error. The CDR3 region has the DNA TGTTCCAGCAGCTTTACTGCGACCTATAATGAAAAACTGTTTTTT. As protein: CSSSFTATYNEKLFF. The chain couples TRBV7-9 to TRBJ1-4; D gene ambiguous. Per the germline V gene, CDR1 is SEHNR and CDR2 is FQNEAQ (reference sequence). This CDR3 contains 15 residues.

The chain recombines TRBV19 with TRBJ2-3; D ambiguous. In germline, CDR1 is LNHDA, CDR2 SQIVND (reference sequence). The CDR3 sequence is 16 residues long. V lost 5 bases, J lost 1 base, and 16 bases lay in between. The CDR3 reads CASSAITVSGTDTQYF. The CDR3 bases are TGTGCCAGTAGTGCCATCACGGTCTCGGGCACAGATACGCAGTATTTT. Together with reference TRBV19 and TRBJ2-3, the CDR3 gives the full variable domain: DGGITQSPKYLFRKEGQNVTLSCEQNLNHDAMYWYRQDPGQGLRLIYYSQIVNDFQKGDIAEGYSVSREKKESFPLTVTSAQKNPTAFYLCASSAITVSGTDTQYFGPGTRLTVL.

V is TRBV6-1 and J is TRBJ2-2, with D hard to call. Germline assignment: CDR1 MNHNS and CDR2 SASEGT. Trimming removed 3 bases at V and 7 bases at J, with 18 bases between. The length of the CDR3 is 16 residues. The CDR3 DNA follows: TGTGCCAGCAGTGACTTCGGACCCGGTTCAGGCGGGGAGCTGTTTTTT. Amino acids: CASSDFGPGSGGELFF.

This clonotype was observed at least ten times. The chain carries TRBV20-1 and TRBJ1-5; D remains unclear. The CDR3 contains 16 residues. Trimming removed 3 bases from V and 2 bases from J, with 17 bases in between. CDR1 and CDR2 (germline): DFQATT, SNEGSKA (reference sequence). CDR3 in DNA: TGCAGTGCTAGCGGGAGGGTAGGCCCCCGCAATCAGCCCCAGCATTTT. Its protein is CSASGRVGPRNQPQHF.

This clonotype was seen a few times. The chain employs TRBV6-5 and TRBJ1-1; D is unresolved. V was pared by 0 bases and J by 0 bases, with 8 bases between. Germline V gene lookup returns CDR1 MNHEY and CDR2 SVGAGI. CDR3 length: 15 amino acids. The CDR3 reads CASSYSKRLNTEAFF. Here the CDR3 DNA reads TGTGCCAGCAGTTACTCGAAGAGGCTGAACACTGAAGCTTTCTTT.

This clonotype occurred many times. The chain joins TRBV12-3 or TRBV12-4 to TRBJ1-6; D gene unclear. Trimming removed 1 base at V and 9 bases at J, with 10 bases between. The length of the CDR3 is 14 residues. The CDR3 region is CASSLGAAISPLHF. DNA for the CDR3: TGTGCCAGCAGTTTAGGGGCAGCGATTTCACCCCTCCACTTT.

The J gene is TRBJ2-3, the V gene TRBV24-1; TRBD1 aligns across 8 bases. Per germline, CDR1 KGHDR and CDR2 SFDVKD. The CDR3 is 16 amino acids. V trimming: 3 bases; J trimming: 0 bases; junction bases outside the gene matches: 4. The CDR3 bases are TGTGCCACCAGTGATCGACAGGGGCCCAGCACAGATACGCAGTATTTT. This sequence encodes CATSDRQGPSTDTQYF.

J is TRBJ2-4 and V is TRBV7-2; D may match TRBD1 or TRBD2 (5 bases each). Trimming removed 5 bases from V and 8 bases from J, with 25 bases in between. CDR1 is SGHTA and CDR2 is FQGNSA in the germline V gene. CDR3 length equals 17 residues. Here the CDR3 reads CASSLISGTLRGDIQYF. CDR3 in DNA: TGTGCCAGCAGCCTTATTTCCGGGACCCTCAGAGGGGACATTCAGTACTTC. The variable domain in full, with the rest retrieved from reference TRBV7-2 and TRBJ2-4, is GAGVSQSPSNKVTEKGKDVELRCDPISGHTALYWYRQSLGQGLEFLIYFQGNSAPDKSGLPSDRFSAERTGGSVSTLTIQRTQQEDSAVYLCASSLISGTLRGDIQYFGAGTRLSVL.

In its sample, this clonotype was seen a few times. The chain couples TRBV5-1 to TRBJ2-5; D ambiguous. The ends were cut back, 0 bases at V and 3 bases at J, with 9 bases in the middle. CDR3 length: 14 residues. The germline gives CDR1 SGHRS, CDR2 YFSETQ. CDR3 region: CASSLVVGKETQYF. The CDR3 DNA is TGCGCCAGCAGCTTGGTGGTGGGAAAAGAGACCCAGTACTTC.

This clonotype came up a few times. The chain couples TRBV6-5 to TRBJ1-2; unclear D gene. Germline V gene lookup returns CDR1 MNHEY and CDR2 SVGAGI. The ends were cut back, 4 bases at V and 0 bases at J, with 6 bases in the middle. This CDR3 contains 13 residues. The CDR3 spells CASSSTTNYGYTF. The CDR3 DNA is TGTGCCAGCAGTTCGACAACTAACTATGGCTACACCTTC.

This clonotype was counted ten times or more. The rearrangement links TRBV20-1 to TRBJ2-1, with TRBD2 identical over 8 bases. The ends lost 3 bases at V and 8 bases at J; junction bases unmatched: 12. Germline V gene lookup returns CDR1 DFQATT and CDR2 SNEGSKA (reference sequence). The CDR3 loop spans 15 amino acids. In DNA form, the CDR3 reads TGCAGTGCTAGGGCGGAGGGGACTAGTAGGCATGAGCAGTTCTTC. Its translation is CSARAEGTSRHEQFF.

Worth noting for this clonotype: A much larger clone differs from this one at a single base, so this may be a read error. The CDR3 end shows no conserved phenylalanine or tryptophan, and so a read error is likely. The chain uses TRBV7-2 and TRBJ2-7, with 7 bases lining up with TRBD1. CDR3 length: 13 residues. Germline V CDR1 and CDR2: SGHTA, FQGNSA. With V trimmed by 8 bases and J by 2 bases, 6 bases remained unmatched. The CDR3 DNA reads TGTGCCAGCGCTCCGGACAGGACCTACGAGCAGTACCTC. Protein product: CASAPDRTYEQYL.

Written as DNA, the CDR3 is TGTGCCAGCAGCTTAGCGCTTCAGGGGCCTGTTGCTGAAGCTTTCTTT. Residues: CASSLALQGPVAEAFF. The gene calls are TRBV7-2 and TRBJ1-1; TRBD1 is a possible D gene (6 bases). CDR1 is SGHTA, CDR2 FQGNSA, per germline. V shed 0 bases and J shed 6 bases, with 17 bases lying between them. The CDR3 length is 16 residues.

This clonotype has at least ten counts. The CDR3: CASRGAGTGEDTQYF. CDR3 nucleotide sequence: TGTGCCAGCAGGGGGGCCGGGACAGGGGAAGATACGCAGTATTTT. The gene calls are TRBV27 and TRBJ2-3, with 10 bases that match TRBD1. The V gene's germline CDR1 is MNHEY and CDR2 SMNVEV (reference sequence). The V segment lost 6 bases and the J segment 5 bases; nucleotides outside the gene matches: 8. The CDR3 totals 15 residues.

There are many counts of this clonotype. The chain is built from TRBV7-2 and TRBJ2-3; D is unclear. Germline loops: CDR1 SGHTA, CDR2 FQGNSA. Trimming cost V 1 base and J 2 bases, with 13 bases left between them. This CDR3 spans 16 amino acids. The chain's CDR3 is CASSLDKGSLTDTQYF. CDR3 DNA sequence: TGTGCCAGCAGCTTAGATAAGGGCAGCCTCACAGATACGCAGTATTTT.